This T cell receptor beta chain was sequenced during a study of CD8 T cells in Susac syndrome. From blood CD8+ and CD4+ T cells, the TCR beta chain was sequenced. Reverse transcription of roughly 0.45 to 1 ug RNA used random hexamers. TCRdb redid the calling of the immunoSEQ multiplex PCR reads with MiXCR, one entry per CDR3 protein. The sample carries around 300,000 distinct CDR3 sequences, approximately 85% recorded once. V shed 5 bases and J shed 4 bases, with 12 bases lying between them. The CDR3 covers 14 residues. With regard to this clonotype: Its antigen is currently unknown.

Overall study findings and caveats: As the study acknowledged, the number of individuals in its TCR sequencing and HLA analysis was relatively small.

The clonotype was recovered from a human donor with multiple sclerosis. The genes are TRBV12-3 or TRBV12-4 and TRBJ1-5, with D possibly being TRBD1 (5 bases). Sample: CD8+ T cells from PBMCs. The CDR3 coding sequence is TGTGCCAGCAGTGGGGACTTTATTAATCAGCCCCAGCATTTT. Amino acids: CASSGDFINQPQHF.